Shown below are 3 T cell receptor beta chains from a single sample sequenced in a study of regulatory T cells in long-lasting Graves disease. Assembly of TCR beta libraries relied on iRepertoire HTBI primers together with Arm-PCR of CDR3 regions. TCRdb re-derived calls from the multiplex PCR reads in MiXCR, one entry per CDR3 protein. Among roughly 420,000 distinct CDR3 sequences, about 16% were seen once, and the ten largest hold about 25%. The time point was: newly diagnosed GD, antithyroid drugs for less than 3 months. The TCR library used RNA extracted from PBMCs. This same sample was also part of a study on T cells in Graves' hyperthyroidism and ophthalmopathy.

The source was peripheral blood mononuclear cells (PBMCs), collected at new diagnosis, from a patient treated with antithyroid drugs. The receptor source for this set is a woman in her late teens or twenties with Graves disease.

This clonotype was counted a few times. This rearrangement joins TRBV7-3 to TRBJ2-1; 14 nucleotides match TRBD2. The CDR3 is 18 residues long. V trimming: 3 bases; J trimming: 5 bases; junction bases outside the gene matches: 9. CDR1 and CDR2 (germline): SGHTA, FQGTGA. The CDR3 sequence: CASSFLPGLAGGHNEQFF. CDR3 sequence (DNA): TGTGCCAGCAGCTTCCTTCCCGGACTAGCGGGAGGCCACAATGAGCAGTTCTTC.

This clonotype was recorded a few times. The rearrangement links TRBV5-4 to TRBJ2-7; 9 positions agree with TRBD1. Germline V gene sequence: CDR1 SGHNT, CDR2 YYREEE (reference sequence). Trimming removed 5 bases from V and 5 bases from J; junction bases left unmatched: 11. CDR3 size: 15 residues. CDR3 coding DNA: TGTGCCAGCAGTTCCTTCCGACAGGGGGTACACGAGCAGTACTTC. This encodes CASSSFRQGVHEQYF.

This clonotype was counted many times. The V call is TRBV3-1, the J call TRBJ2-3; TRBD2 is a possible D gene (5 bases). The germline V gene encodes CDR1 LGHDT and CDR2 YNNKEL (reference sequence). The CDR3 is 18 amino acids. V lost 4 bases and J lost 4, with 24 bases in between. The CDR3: CASSPPVRTLGWADTQYF. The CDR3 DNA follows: TGTGCCAGCAGCCCACCCGTGCGGACTCTCGGTTGGGCAGATACGCAGTATTTT.